This entry lists 32 T cell receptor beta chains sequenced from one sample in a study of CXCR3-negative and CXCR3-positive naive CD8 T cells. The study's findings and limits: Hydrophobicity of TRB CDR3s was greater in CXCR3-positive naive cells than in CXCR3-negative naive cells.

These receptors have no known antigen. UMI-labeled 5' RACE yielded the TRB cDNA libraries. For each CDR3 protein, TCRdb gives one entry from its re-call of the 5' RACE reads, without DNA. This listing includes around 150,000 distinct CDR3 sequences. Sequencing input: naive CXCR3+ CD8+ T cells from blood. Subset specified: CD45RO-CCR7+CD27+CD95- naive CD8+ T cells expressing CXCR3 (TNR3+). These receptors were collected from a human donor in good health. Some clones in this sample may be carry-over from other donors' samples.

This chain joins TRBV12-3 or TRBV12-4 and TRBJ2-3. This CDR3 region has 13 residues. Here the CDR3 reads CASSLVVTDTQYF.

V and J are TRBV5-1 and TRBJ2-7; the TCRdb call, TRBD2, lacks DNA for checking. The CDR3 sequence is 15 residues long. Germline V gives CDR1 SGHRS, CDR2 YFSETQ. The CDR3 sequence is CASSIGLAGGYEQYF.

The chain carries TRBV28 and TRBJ2-3. CDR1 is MDHEN and CDR2 is SYDVKM in the germline V gene. The CDR3 contains 12 residues. The CDR3 sequence: CASSLIVDTQYF.

The J gene is TRBJ2-3, the V gene TRBV12-3 or TRBV12-4; TCRdb's D gene call, TRBD1, goes unchecked for lack of DNA. The CDR3 covers 14 residues. CDR3: CASSFARGTDTQYF.

The V and J genes are TRBV27 and TRBJ2-1. The CDR3 covers 14 residues. Germline V gene lookup returns CDR1 MNHEY and CDR2 SMNVEV (reference sequence). The CDR3 is CASSSVGLYNEQFF.

V and J are TRBV28 and TRBJ2-3; lacking DNA, the TRBD1 call made by TCRdb goes unchecked. The CDR3 totals 16 residues. Germline-derived CDR1 and CDR2 are MDHEN and SYDVKM. The CDR3 here is CASSLFSGTYTDTQYF.

This chain uses TRBV7-9 with TRBJ2-7. This CDR3 contains 13 residues. Germline values: CDR1 SEHNR, CDR2 FQNEAQ (reference sequence). The CDR3: CASSLATSYEQYF.

The chain uses TRBV20-1 and TRBJ2-1; TCRdb selects TRBD2, and the lack of DNA leaves this call unchecked. Germline V lookup: CDR1 DFQATT, CDR2 SNEGSKA (reference sequence). This CDR3 spans 14 amino acids. Here the CDR3 reads CSATRFDSLSEQFF.

The CDR3 reads CATSREGRGNTEAFF. The chain joins TRBV15 to TRBJ1-1; TCRdb proposes TRBD1, but this gene call is untestable without DNA. CDR1 LNHNV and CDR2 YYDKDF come from the germline V gene (reference sequence). The CDR3 consists of 15 residues.

The chain combines TRBV7-6 with TRBJ2-3; TCRdb names TRBD1, which stays unverified in the absence of DNA. Germline assignment: CDR1 SGHVS and CDR2 FNYEAQ. This CDR3 spans 15 amino acids. The CDR3 sequence is CASSFGQDRTDTQYF.

The rearrangement links TRBV11-3 to TRBJ2-1. Per the germline V gene, CDR1 is SGHNT and CDR2 is YENEEA. CDR3 size: 14 residues. CDR3 residues: CASSFDTSYNEQFF.

The CDR3 here is CASSLGGSRGTTYNEQFF. V usage is TRBV7-9 and J usage is TRBJ2-1; TCRdb reports TRBD2, a call that lacks DNA to check it against. From germline, CDR1 is SEHNR and CDR2 FQNEAQ (reference sequence). CDR3 size: 18 residues. The whole variable domain, remainder taken from reference TRBV7-9 and TRBJ2-1, is DTGVSQNPRHKITKRGQNVTFRCDPISEHNRLYWYRQTLGQGPEFLTYFQNEAQLEKSRLLSDRFSAERPKGSFSTLEIQRTEQGDSAMYLCASSLGGSRGTTYNEQFFGPGTRLTVL.

V is TRBV29-1 and J is TRBJ2-7. This CDR3 is 12 amino acids long. Germline V gives CDR1 SQVTM, CDR2 ANQGSEA. This chain's CDR3 is CSVGVGLYEQYF.

The genes are TRBV7-2 and TRBJ2-7; TCRdb calls TRBD1, which cannot be checked without DNA. Germline values: CDR1 SGHTA, CDR2 FQGNSA. The CDR3 has 15 amino acids. CDR3 in amino acids: CASSLMQGMGYEQYF.

This rearrangement joins TRBV15 to TRBJ2-5; TCRdb returns TRBD1, unconfirmable since there is no DNA. This CDR3 is built from 16 residues. CDR1 is LNHNV, CDR2 YYDKDF, per germline (reference sequence). The CDR3 spells CATEERRTGGFETQYF.

The rearrangement joins TRBV15 to TRBJ2-7; checking the TCRdb D call of TRBD2 is not possible without DNA. The CDR3 sequence is 16 residues long. The V gene's germline CDR1 is LNHNV and CDR2 YYDKDF (reference sequence). CDR3 amino acids: CATSRGGSGNPYEQYF. Full variable domain (outside the CDR3, taken from reference TRBV15 and TRBJ2-7): DAMVIQNPRYQVTQFGKPVTLSCSQTLNHNVMYWYQQKSSQAPKLLFHYYDKDFNNEADTPDNFQSRRPNTSFCFLDIRSPGLGDTAMYLCATSRGGSGNPYEQYFGPGTRLTVT.

The rearrangement uses TRBV6-2 or TRBV6-3 and TRBJ2-1; the D call from TCRdb, TRBD2, cannot be confirmed without DNA. Germline CDR1 reads MNHEY; CDR2 reads SVGEGT. CDR3 length: 15 amino acids. The CDR3 is CASSYSLSGFNEQFF.

V gene TRBV7-3 combines with J gene TRBJ1-1. The V gene's germline CDR1 is SGHTA and CDR2 FQGTGA. CDR3 length: 13 amino acids. The CDR3 sequence: CASSIQPNTEAFF. The full variable domain, rest sourced from reference TRBV7-3 and TRBJ1-1, is GAGVSQTPSNKVTEKGKYVELRCDPISGHTALYWYRQSLGQGPEFLIYFQGTGAADDSGLPNDRFFAVRPEGSVSTLKIQRTERGDSAVYLCASSIQPNTEAFFGQGTRLTVV.

V gene TRBV29-1 combines with J gene TRBJ2-7; TCRdb selects TRBD1, and the lack of DNA leaves this call unchecked. Germline V gives CDR1 SQVTM, CDR2 ANQGSEA. The CDR3 is made up of 14 amino acids. CDR3 loop: CSVEPATGSYEQYF.

The chain is built from TRBV9 and TRBJ2-1; the D call from TCRdb, TRBD1, cannot be confirmed without DNA. This CDR3 contains 17 residues. Germline lookup yields CDR1 SGDLS and CDR2 YYNGEE. The CDR3 loop is CASSPTWGQGTYNEQFF.

The chain employs TRBV5-5 and TRBJ2-7. This CDR3 contains 14 residues. The germline CDR1 and CDR2 sequences are SGHKS and YYEKEE (reference sequence). CDR3 region: CASSLVHEAYEQYF.

The rearrangement links TRBV7-7 to TRBJ2-2; TCRdb lists TRBD1, though no DNA is available to test this call. The CDR3 spans 15 residues. Germline CDR1 SSHAT, CDR2 FNYEAQ (reference sequence). The CDR3 spells CASSPIRGHTGELFF.

The chain joins TRBV6-5 to TRBJ1-2; TCRdb returns TRBD1, unconfirmable since there is no DNA. CDR3 length: 16 residues. Germline V lookup: CDR1 MNHEY, CDR2 SVGAGI. The CDR3 region is CASSFRERASLGGYTF.

The gene calls are TRBV23-1 and TRBJ2-1; checking the TCRdb D call of TRBD2 is not possible without DNA. TRBV23-1 falls under the ORF class, with uncertain function. This CDR3 is built from 13 residues. The CDR3 sequence: CASPTSGYNEQFF.

The chain uses TRBV7-6 and TRBJ1-1; as DNA is missing, the TRBD1 call by TCRdb cannot be tested. The V gene's germline CDR1 is SGHVS and CDR2 FNYEAQ. This CDR3 has 16 residues. CDR3 sequence: CASSLVTGGKNTEAFF.

The chain recombines TRBV7-9 with TRBJ1-4; TCRdb names TRBD1, which stays unverified in the absence of DNA. The V gene's germline CDR1 is SEHNR and CDR2 FQNEAQ (reference sequence). The CDR3 consists of 14 residues. The CDR3 is CASSFPPGHEKLFF. The full variable domain, completed using reference TRBV7-9 and TRBJ1-4, is DTGVSQNPRHKITKRGQNVTFRCDPISEHNRLYWYRQTLGQGPEFLTYFQNEAQLEKSRLLSDRFSAERPKGSFSTLEIQRTEQGDSAMYLCASSFPPGHEKLFFGSGTQLSVL.

The V gene is TRBV28, the J gene TRBJ1-2; TCRdb's D call, TRBD1, is unchecked because there is no DNA. This CDR3 comprises 15 residues. CDR1 MDHEN and CDR2 SYDVKM come from the germline V gene. The CDR3 loop reads CASSQLGSGIYGYTF.

This sequence joins TRBV12-3 or TRBV12-4 and TRBJ1-4. The CDR3 loop spans 14 amino acids. Here the CDR3 reads CASSHGPEGEKLFF.

The chain recombines TRBV14 with TRBJ1-6. CDR1 and CDR2 (germline): SGHDN, FVKESK. The CDR3 is 13 residues long. The CDR3 loop is CASSPIDNSPLHF.

CDR3 sequence: CASSPSKAGTTYEQYF. This rearrangement joins TRBV19 to TRBJ2-7. CDR3 length equals 16 residues. Germline V gene data show CDR1 as LNHDA and CDR2 as SQIVND (reference sequence).

The chain links TRBV28 to TRBJ2-3. The length of the CDR3 is 12 residues. Germline loops: CDR1 MDHEN, CDR2 SYDVKM. The chain's CDR3 is CASSGYTDTQYF.

This chain joins TRBV7-9 and TRBJ2-7. Germline V gene data show CDR1 as SEHNR and CDR2 as FQNEAQ (reference sequence). The CDR3 spans 15 residues. The CDR3 protein is CASSSGLGDSYEQYF. Full variable domain (missing parts from reference TRBV7-9 and TRBJ2-7): DTGVSQNPRHKITKRGQNVTFRCDPISEHNRLYWYRQTLGQGPEFLTYFQNEAQLEKSRLLSDRFSAERPKGSFSTLEIQRTEQGDSAMYLCASSSGLGDSYEQYFGPGTRLTVT.